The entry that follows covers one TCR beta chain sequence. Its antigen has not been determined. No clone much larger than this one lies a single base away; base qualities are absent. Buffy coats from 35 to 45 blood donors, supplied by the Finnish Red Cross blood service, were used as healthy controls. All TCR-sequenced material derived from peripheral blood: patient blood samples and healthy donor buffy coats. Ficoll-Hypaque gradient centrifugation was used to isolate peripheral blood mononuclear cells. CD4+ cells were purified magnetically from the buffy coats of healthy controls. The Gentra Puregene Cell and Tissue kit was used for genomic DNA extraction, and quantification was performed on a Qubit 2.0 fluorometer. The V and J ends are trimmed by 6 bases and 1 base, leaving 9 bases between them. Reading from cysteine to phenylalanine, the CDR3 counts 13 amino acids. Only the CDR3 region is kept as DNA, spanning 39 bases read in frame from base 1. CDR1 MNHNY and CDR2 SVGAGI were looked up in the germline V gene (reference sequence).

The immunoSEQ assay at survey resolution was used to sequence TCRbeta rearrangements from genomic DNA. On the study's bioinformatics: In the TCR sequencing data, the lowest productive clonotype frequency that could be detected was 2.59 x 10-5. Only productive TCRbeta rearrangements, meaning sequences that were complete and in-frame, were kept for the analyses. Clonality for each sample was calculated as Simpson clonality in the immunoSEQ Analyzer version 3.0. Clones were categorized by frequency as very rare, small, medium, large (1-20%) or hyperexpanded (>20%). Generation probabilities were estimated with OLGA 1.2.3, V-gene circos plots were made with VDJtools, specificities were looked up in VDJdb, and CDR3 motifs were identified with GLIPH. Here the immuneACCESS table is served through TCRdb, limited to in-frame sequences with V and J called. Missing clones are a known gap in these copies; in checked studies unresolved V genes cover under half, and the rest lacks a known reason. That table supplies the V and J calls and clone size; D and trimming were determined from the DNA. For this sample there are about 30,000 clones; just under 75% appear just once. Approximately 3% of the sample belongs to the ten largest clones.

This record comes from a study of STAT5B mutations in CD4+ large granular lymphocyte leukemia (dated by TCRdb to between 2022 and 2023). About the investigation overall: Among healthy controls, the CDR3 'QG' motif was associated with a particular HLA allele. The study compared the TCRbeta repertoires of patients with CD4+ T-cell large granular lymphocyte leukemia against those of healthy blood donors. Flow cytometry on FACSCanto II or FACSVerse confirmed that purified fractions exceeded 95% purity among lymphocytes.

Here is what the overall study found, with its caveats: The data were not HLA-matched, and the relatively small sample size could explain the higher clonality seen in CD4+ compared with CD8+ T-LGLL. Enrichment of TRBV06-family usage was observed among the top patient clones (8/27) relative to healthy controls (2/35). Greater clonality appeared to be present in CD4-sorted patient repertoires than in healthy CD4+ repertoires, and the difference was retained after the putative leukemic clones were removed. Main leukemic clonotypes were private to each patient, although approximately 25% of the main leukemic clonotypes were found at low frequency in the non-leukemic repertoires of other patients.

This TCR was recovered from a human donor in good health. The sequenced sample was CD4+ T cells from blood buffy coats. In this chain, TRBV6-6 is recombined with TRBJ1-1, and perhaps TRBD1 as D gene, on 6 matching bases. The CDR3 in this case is CASSLQGNTEAFF. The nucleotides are TGTGCCAGCAGCCTACAGGGGAACACTGAAGCTTTCTTT.